Following are 19 T cell receptor beta chains from one sample sequenced in a study of technical replicates of blood from several donors. Only in-frame clones appear in the TCRdb table, and some are missing; sequencing was by immunoSEQ multiplex PCR. The table records around 80,000 clones, roughly 94% of them present only once. Sequencing was carried out using T cells isolated from PBMCs. Source of these receptors: a human donor in good health.

This chain links TRBV28 with TRBJ1-1; maybe TRBD1 (6 bases). CDR3 length: 13 residues. Germline CDR1 is MDHEN and CDR2 is SYDVKM. The germline V and J ends were trimmed by 3 bases and 5 bases, with 10 bases remaining between them. CDR3 sequence reads: CASSFQGGTEAFF. As DNA, the CDR3 is TGTGCCAGCAGTTTCCAAGGGGGAACTGAAGCTTTCTTT.

This chain uses TRBV6-5 with TRBJ1-5, with D possibly TRBD1 on 5 matching bases. V shed 1 base and J shed 6 bases, with 10 bases lying between them. CDR3 length: 14 amino acids. Per the germline V gene, CDR1 is MNHEY and CDR2 is SVGAGI. The chain's CDR3 is CASSYYQGSQPQHF. The DNA of the CDR3 is TGTGCCAGCAGTTACTATCAGGGTAGTCAGCCCCAGCATTTT.

The chain has TRBV11-3 and TRBJ2-7, with 9 bases lining up with TRBD2. Trimming took 5 bases from V and 0 from J; bases not matched to a gene: 11. Germline V gives CDR1 SGHNT, CDR2 YENEEA. The CDR3 extends over 17 amino acids. The CDR3 spells CASSPYRGSGSSYEQYF. The CDR3 DNA reads TGTGCCAGCAGCCCATATAGGGGTAGCGGGAGCTCCTACGAGCAGTACTTC. The full variable domain, in which reference TRBV11-3 and TRBJ2-7 provide the parts outside the CDR3, is EAGVVQSPRYKIIEKKQPVAFWCNPISGHNTLYWYLQNLGQGPELLIRYENEEAVDDSQLPKDRFSAERLKGVDSTLKIQPAELGDSAVYLCASSPYRGSGSSYEQYFGPGTRLTVT.

The V call is TRBV12-5, the J call TRBJ2-7, with a weak D call TRBD2 (6 bases). Trimming took off 4 bases at V and 9 bases at J, with 16 bases between the two ends. The CDR3 spans 13 residues. From germline, CDR1 is LGHNT and CDR2 FRNRAP. CDR3 residues: CASGSPLDGGQYF. In DNA, the CDR3 is TGTGCTAGTGGTTCGCCGCTGGACGGGGGGCAGTACTTC.

V and J are TRBV30 and TRBJ2-1; 8 bases agree with TRBD2. The V and J ends lost 0 bases and 1 base, in that order; junction bases with no gene match: 2. The CDR3 sequence is 15 residues long. In germline, CDR1 is GTSNPN, CDR2 SVGIG (reference sequence). In DNA form, the CDR3 reads TGTGCCTGGAGTGTTGCTAGCGGGTCCTACAATGAGCAGTTCTTC. Its protein is CAWSVASGSYNEQFF.

The sample holds one count of this clone. In DNA form, the CDR3 reads TGTGCCAGCAGCGTTCAGGGGGGTAACGGTGAGCAGTTCTTC. Encoded protein: CASSVQGGNGEQFF. The chain recombines TRBV9 with TRBJ2-1; a possible D gene is TRBD1 (7 bases). The germline V gene encodes CDR1 SGDLS and CDR2 YYNGEE. The CDR3 consists of 14 residues. V was clipped by 2 bases and J by 9 bases, with 15 bases between them.

V is TRBV9 and J is TRBJ1-4; TRBD1 agrees at 7 bases. The CDR3 runs to 16 residues. Trimming cost V 4 bases and J 0 bases; bases outside gene matches: 6. Germline values: CDR1 SGDLS, CDR2 YYNGEE. CDR3 in amino acids: CASSSRDSSTNEKLFF. In DNA, the CDR3 is TGTGCCAGCAGCAGCCGGGACAGCTCAACTAATGAAAAACTGTTTTTT.

J is TRBJ2-7 and V is TRBV2, with D perhaps matching TRBD1 (5 bases). This CDR3 has 13 residues. Per germline, CDR1 SNHLY and CDR2 FYNNEI. The germline V and J ends were trimmed by 4 bases and 3 bases, with 10 bases remaining between them. CDR3 sequence: CASSVNRIYEQYF. CDR3 in DNA: TGTGCCAGCAGTGTTAACAGGATCTACGAGCAGTACTTC.

This chain uses TRBV2 with TRBJ2-7; TRBD1 aligns across 9 bases. V shed 4 bases, J shed 3 bases, and the junction held 7 bases outside the gene matches. The CDR3 consists of 15 residues. Germline assignment: CDR1 SNHLY and CDR2 FYNNEI. The CDR3 DNA is TGTGCCAGCAGTGGAGGGACAGGGCCTCTCTACGAGCAGTACTTC. It codes for CASSGGTGPLYEQYF.

The V and J genes are TRBV6-5 and TRBJ2-1; perhaps TRBD1 as D (5 bases). This CDR3 contains 16 residues. The V gene lost 0 bases and the J gene lost 2 bases, with 11 bases spanning the gap. The germline V gene encodes CDR1 MNHEY and CDR2 SVGAGI. The CDR3 region is CASSYSEIGAYNEQFF. The CDR3, as DNA: TGTGCCAGCAGTTACTCGGAGATAGGGGCCTACAATGAGCAGTTCTTC.

The chain joins TRBV30 to TRBJ2-1; 14 nucleotides line up with TRBD2. V dropped 1 base and J dropped 9; count of bases not matched to a gene: 2. In germline, CDR1 is GTSNPN, CDR2 SVGIG (reference sequence). This CDR3 spans 14 amino acids. The CDR3 coding sequence is TGTGCCTGGAGTGCCGGGACTAGCGGGAGTGAGCAGTTCTTC. Encoded protein: CAWSAGTSGSEQFF.

The J gene is TRBJ1-2, the V gene TRBV5-4, with D perhaps TRBD1 (5 bases). This CDR3 is 15 amino acids long. Germline values: CDR1 SGHNT, CDR2 YYREEE (reference sequence). Between the trimmed V and J ends, which lost 4 bases and 6 bases, there was a span of 19 bases. The DNA of the CDR3 is TGTGCCAGCAGCCTAGAACGGGGGAATCAAGATGGCTACACCTTC. Protein product: CASSLERGNQDGYTF.

The chain is built from TRBV6-5 and TRBJ1-1; maybe TRBD1 (5 bases). Germline V CDR1 and CDR2: MNHEY, SVGAGI. CDR3 length equals 14 residues. Trimming pared 4 bases from V and 1 base from J, leaving 10 bases between. The DNA of the CDR3 is TGTGCCAGCAGTTCCACAGGATGGAACACTGAAGCTTTCTTT. Residues: CASSSTGWNTEAFF.

The rearrangement uses TRBV28 and TRBJ2-1; 10 bases align to TRBD2. Germline CDR1 and CDR2: MDHEN and SYDVKM. V shed 3 bases, J shed 5 bases, and the junction held 1 base outside the gene matches. The CDR3 is 14 amino acids. CDR3 bases: TGTGCCAGCAGTTTCCTAGCGGGGGACAATGAGCAGTTCTTC. Translated, it gives CASSFLAGDNEQFF.

CDR3 amino acids: CASSSTGQPNYEQYF. The CDR3 bases are TGTGCCAGTAGTAGCACGGGACAGCCGAACTACGAGCAGTACTTC. This chain uses TRBV19 with TRBJ2-7; 7 bases match TRBD1. CDR3 length: 15 amino acids. Germline lookup yields CDR1 LNHDA and CDR2 SQIVND (reference sequence). J lost 3 bases, V lost 4 bases, and 9 bases had no gene match.

The chain couples TRBV6-5 to TRBJ2-7; tentatively, D is TRBD1 (5 bases). CDR1 is MNHEY and CDR2 is SVGAGI in the germline V gene. V lost 2 bases and J 3 bases, leaving 11 bases between the germline ends. There are 14 residues in the CDR3. The CDR3 here is CASSYAQDSYEQYF. Here the CDR3 DNA reads TGTGCCAGCAGTTACGCGCAAGACAGCTACGAGCAGTACTTC.

The chain is built from TRBV5-1 and TRBJ2-2, with TRBD2 as a possible D gene (5 bases). Between the trimmed V and J ends, which lost 3 bases and 7 bases, there was a span of 13 bases. This CDR3 contains 14 residues. Germline lookup yields CDR1 SGHRS and CDR2 YFSETQ. The CDR3 DNA follows: TGCGCCAGCAGCTCCAATGCGGGCGGCGGGGAGCTGTTTTTT. Translation gives CASSSNAGGGELFF.

The genes are TRBV30 and TRBJ1-5, with D possibly TRBD1 on 5 matching bases. V was cut by 2 bases and J by 1 base, with 15 bases left in between. The CDR3 has 16 amino acids. The V gene's germline CDR1 is GTSNPN and CDR2 SVGIG (reference sequence). The CDR3 DNA reads TGTGCCTGGAGTAAACGGGGGGGGTCGAGCAATCAGCCCCAGCATTTT. It codes for CAWSKRGGSSNQPQHF.

The chain uses TRBV5-4 and TRBJ2-3; possibly TRBD2 for D (5 bases). The CDR3 is made up of 16 amino acids. V was trimmed by 0 bases and J by 0 bases, leaving 11 bases between them. From germline, CDR1 is SGHNT and CDR2 YYREEE (reference sequence). CDR3 protein: CASSLDRDRSTDTQYF. DNA of the CDR3: TGTGCCAGCAGCTTGGACCGGGATAGGAGCACAGATACGCAGTATTTT.